This TCR beta chain derives from a study of technical replicates of blood from several donors. Repertoires were generated with immunoSEQ multiplex PCR, while TCRdb's copy carries only in-frame clones and drops some. The sample includes around 90,000 clones, 90% to 95% of them seen just once. The CDR3 length is 16 residues. Trimming took 6 bases from V and 0 from J; bases not matched to a gene: 8. CDR1 is SGHTA, CDR2 FQGTGA, per germline. The source material was T cells isolated from PBMCs. V and J are TRBV7-3 and TRBJ1-3; 7 nucleotides match TRBD1. The source of this sequence is a human donor in good health. The CDR3 region has the DNA TGTGCCAGCAGACCCACAGGGGATCGCTCTGGAAACACCATATATTTT. Translated: CASRPTGDRSGNTIYF.